Given below is one T cell receptor beta chain in context. This entry belongs to a study of blood T cell repertoires in COVID-19. Study details: There were acute and convalescent COVID-19 samples, and they came from the United States, Italy and Spain. PBMCs, B-cell-depleted T cells, or T cells provided the cDNA or gDNA that made up the material.

The V and J ends lost 5 bases and 0 bases respectively, with 13 bases between them. CDR3 size: 15 residues. Germline values: CDR1 LNHDA, CDR2 SQIVND (reference sequence). Generated by immunoSEQ multiplex PCR, the TCRdb table keeps only in-frame clones and is missing some. The sample consists of over 150,000 clones, over 70% of them appearing once. Input material: peripheral blood. The J gene is TRBJ1-1, the V gene TRBV19; D is possibly TRBD1 (5 bases). This clonotype was sampled from a woman aged 80 or over with active or convalescent COVID-19. CDR3 residues: CASSPQQGVNTEAFF. CDR3 DNA sequence: TGTGCCAGTAGTCCCCAACAAGGGGTGAACACTGAAGCTTTCTTT. The full variable domain, rest sourced from reference TRBV19 and TRBJ1-1, is DGGITQSPKYLFRKEGQNVTLSCEQNLNHDAMYWYRQDPGQGLRLIYYSQIVNDFQKGDIAEGYSVSREKKESFPLTVTSAQKNPTAFYLCASSPQQGVNTEAFFGQGTRLTVV.